A few counts support the clone carrying this T cell receptor (beta chain). The protocol was immunoSEQ multiplex PCR, while the TCRdb copy is restricted to in-frame clones and leaves out a portion. Seen here are roughly 2.1 million clones, about 92% observed once, and the top ten hold 1.5% to 2%. This entry belongs to a study of shared clonotypes between healthy human individuals. As defined, naive CD8 cells were CD45RO-negative and positively selected for CCR7, with terminally differentiated effector memory CD45RA+ cells excluded. Trimming pared 6 bases from V and 0 bases from J, leaving 15 bases between. This CDR3 spans 15 amino acids. Germline CDR1 reads MNHNS; CDR2 reads SASEGT.

Sample: naive CD8+ T cells from PBMCs. The receptor comes from a man between 18 and 29 years old in good health. Some clones in this sample may be carry-over from other donors' samples. The chain recombines TRBV6-1 with TRBJ2-7, with TRBD1 as a possible D gene (6 bases). The CDR3 spells CASRDSRGSSYEQYF. CDR3 DNA: TGTGCCAGCAGGGATAGTAGGGGGAGCTCCTACGAGCAGTACTTC.